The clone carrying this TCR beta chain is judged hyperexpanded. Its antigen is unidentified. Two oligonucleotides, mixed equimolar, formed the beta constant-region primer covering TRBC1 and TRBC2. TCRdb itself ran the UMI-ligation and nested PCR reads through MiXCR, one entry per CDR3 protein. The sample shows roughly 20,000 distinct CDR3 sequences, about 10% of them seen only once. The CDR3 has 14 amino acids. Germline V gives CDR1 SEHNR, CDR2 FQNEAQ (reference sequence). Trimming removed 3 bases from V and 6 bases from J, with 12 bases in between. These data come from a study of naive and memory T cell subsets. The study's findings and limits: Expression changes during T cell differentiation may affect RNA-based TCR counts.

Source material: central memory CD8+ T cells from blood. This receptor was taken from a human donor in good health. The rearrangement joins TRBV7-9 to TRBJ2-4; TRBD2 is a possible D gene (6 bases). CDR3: CASSFDAGINIQYF. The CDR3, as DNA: TGTGCCAGCAGCTTTGATGCGGGAATAAACATTCAGTACTTC.